This T cell receptor beta chain is drawn from a study of shared clonotypes between healthy human individuals (dated by TCRdb to 2018 to 2020). Background on the whole study: Three men and a couple of women, aged 18 to 49 years, made up the cohort. Different laboratories and diverse techniques were used to prepare libraries and sequence TCR repertoires, to increase sequencing depth and limit assay-specific biases. Leukapheresis yielded between about 0.94 and 8.9 billion PBMCs per donor. For each donor, CD4 naive and CD4 memory were each given three plates, CD8 naive was given two plates, and CD8 memory was given one plate. To estimate repertoire size and how much clonotype sharing occurs between individuals, the study deeply sequenced the blood TCR repertoires of roughly 5 healthy adults.

The donors were healthy, HIV-negative adults who had no recently reported acute infections or vaccinations. Every donor was a Caucasian adult living in Nashville, Tennessee, USA. CD4+ T cells were enriched through magnetic negative selection, after which naive cells were positively selected on CD45RA and the remaining negative fraction served as the memory subset. After blood collection by leukapheresis, PBMCs were isolated using Ficoll-Histopaque density gradient centrifugation and then cryopreserved in the vapor phase of liquid nitrogen. Analytical flow cytometry was used to check the purity and quantity of each magnetically sorted T cell population. From each sorted fraction, genomic DNA was isolated and quantified by UV absorbance on a Nanodrop 2000c. The CDR3, cysteine through phenylalanine, is 14 amino acids long. Only CDR3 DNA remains: 42 bases, in frame from the first base. V sheds 5 bases and J sheds 4 bases, leaving 12 bases between their ends. Reading the germline V gene gives CDR1 SGHRS and CDR2 YFSETQ.

Using the deep immunoSEQ assay, TCR CDR3 regions were amplified from genomic DNA by multiplex PCR. Extracted genomic DNA from each cell subset was spread evenly across all wells of several immunoSEQ 96-well plates, with each plate serving as a replicate. For sorted subsets, 150 to 250 ng of genomic DNA, equivalent to about 30,000 T cell genomes, went into each replicate PCR. The purified libraries were quantified using a Qubit 3.0 fluorometer, sized with a Bioanalyzer 2100, and then quantified again using the KAPA Library Quantification kit. Every immunoSEQ 96-well plate was sequenced on a separate single-read 150-cycle Illumina NextSeq 550 flow cell. In the source study's methods: Because the immunoSEQ output held only junctional sequences and lacked quality scores, the filtering could not match the filtering applied to full-length reads. Sequences were annotated with PyIR, a Python wrapper for IgBLAST v1.9, and V/J genes and CDR3 were assigned using IMGT germline references. Reads with weak V/J assignments (E-value above 1e-6), missing CDR3, stop codons, out-of-frame junctions, or ambiguous translated residues were removed. A V3J clonotype was defined by an identical inferred V gene, J gene, and CDR3 amino acid sequence. To compute the percentage overlap between repertoires, the number of shared unique clonotypes was divided by the size of the smaller repertoire. Richness of each repertoire was evaluated using RTK rarefaction, the Chao1 estimator, and Recon v2.1 estimates of unobserved clonotypes. Generation probabilities were computed with OLGA for all TCRbeta clonotypes obtained by the gDNA method from four donors. TCRdb holds this immuneACCESS table with in-frame rearrangements only. Some clones are missing; in checked studies, unresolved V genes explain under half, and the rest has no known cause. V, J and clone size are those of that table, while D and trimming were read from the DNA. The sample table shows some 2,500,000 clones, and roughly 90% are seen once. The biggest ten clones account for approximately 0.4% of the sample.

A remark on this clone: Its antigen is not yet known. Base qualities are not provided; no much larger clone lies one nucleotide away. Other DNA sequences in this sample translate to the same CDR3.

Findings and caveats that apply to the study as a whole: Because the study included only a small number of donors, the genetic and exposure-history diversity represented was limited. Based on pairwise subsampling, the degree of clonotype sharing among donors was expected to be affected by sequencing depth. Compared with non-shared clonotypes, clonotypes shared by all four sorted-subset donors had higher generation probabilities. Larger estimated clonotype richness was generally found for naive subsets than for memory subsets. Sampling was limited to blood, and TCR repertoires in tissue likely differ from TCR repertoires in blood. Incomplete sequencing was indicated by rarefaction of sorted-subset datasets, despite the large sequencing depth. Across four donors, about 4.5% of naive CD4, approximately 3.5% of naive CD8, around 2.5% of memory CD4, and over 0.35% of memory CD8 clonotypes were shared.

The specimen sequenced was naive CD4+ T cells from PBMCs. Explained via the paper, the cell subset or site label denotes: CD45RA+ positively selected. This clonotype was sampled from a man aged 18 to 29 in good health. Some clones in this sample may be carry-over from other donors' samples. Recombination linked TRBV5-1 to TRBJ2-2, with an unclear D gene assignment. The CDR3 has the sequence CASSLGPSTGELFF. The nucleotide sequence reads as follows: TGCGCCAGCAGTCTCGGGCCCTCCACCGGGGAGCTGTTTTTT.